This section outlines one TCR beta chain sequence together with its context. Its target is not known. One entry per CDR3 protein results from TCRdb running MiXCR on the reads. The sample comprises around 800,000 distinct CDR3 sequences, about 33% of which are singletons, and 9.5% to 15% rests with the top ten. The data stem from a study of T cell repertoires in cytomegalovirus infection. The CDR3 totals 12 residues. Germline V lookup: CDR1 MNHEY, CDR2 SVGEGT. Trimming removed 5 bases at V and 7 bases at J, with 11 bases between. The starting material was cultured CD8+ T cells from PBMCs, obtained from culture after CMV antigen stimulation. This chain uses TRBV6-2 or TRBV6-3 with TRBJ1-1; D gene uncertain. This sequence was found in a human donor in good health (CMV status not recorded). Some clones in this sample may be carry-over from other donors' samples. Here the CDR3 reads CASSRRAGEAFF. CDR3 in DNA: TGTGCCAGCAGTCGGAGGGCGGGTGAAGCTTTCTTT.